A single sample gave rise to the 6 T cell receptor beta chains below, sequenced in a study of blood T cell repertoires in COVID-19. The protocol was immunoSEQ multiplex PCR, while the TCRdb copy is restricted to in-frame clones and leaves out a portion. The sample holds 150,000 to 200,000 clones; 85% to 90% are singletons and the top ten take around 0.99%. Sequencing was carried out using peripheral blood. These TCRs come from a man aged 18 to 30 with acute or convalescent COVID-19.

This clone was seen just once. This chain uses TRBV14 with TRBJ2-3, with D maybe TRBD1 (5 bases). CDR3 length: 16 residues. V dropped 3 bases and J dropped 3 bases, with 16 bases sitting between them. CDR1 and CDR2 from the germline V gene are SGHDN and FVKESK. CDR3 in amino acids: CASSHYRGSRTDTQYF. In nucleotides, the CDR3 is TGTGCCAGCAGCCACTATAGGGGCTCGAGAACAGATACGCAGTATTTT.

This clone was detected a few times. The rearrangement uses TRBV5-4 and TRBJ1-2; 10 nucleotides line up with TRBD1. The CDR3 runs to 14 residues. V lost 3 bases and J lost 7; bases outside the gene matches: 6. Germline CDR1 SGHNT, CDR2 YYREEE (reference sequence). The CDR3 here is CASSSIDRGLGYTF. CDR3 nucleotides: TGTGCCAGCAGCTCTATAGACAGGGGGCTTGGCTACACCTTC.

A few counts support this clone. V and J are TRBV19 and TRBJ1-3; 7 positions match TRBD1. From germline, CDR1 is LNHDA and CDR2 SQIVND (reference sequence). The V and J ends lost 6 bases and 0 bases, in that order; junction bases with no gene match: 5. CDR3 length: 15 amino acids. Written as DNA, the CDR3 is TGTGCCAGTAGCCCGACAGGGTTCTCTGGAAACACCATATATTTT. This translates into CASSPTGFSGNTIYF.

The chain links TRBV7-3 to TRBJ2-3, with TRBD2 matching 9 bases. Per germline, CDR1 SGHTA and CDR2 FQGTGA. J gave up 4 bases and V 5 bases, and 10 bases lay outside the gene matches. This CDR3 has 16 amino acids. CDR3 in amino acids: CASSEKGAGGSDTQYF. CDR3 bases: TGTGCCAGCAGCGAGAAGGGAGCGGGGGGTTCAGATACGCAGTATTTT.

This chain joins TRBV5-1 and TRBJ2-1; 11 nucleotides match TRBD2. With V trimmed by 0 bases and J by 3 bases, 2 bases remained unmatched. CDR3 length equals 16 residues. Per the germline V gene, CDR1 is SGHRS and CDR2 is YFSETQ. In DNA, the CDR3 is TGCGCCAGCAGCTTGGGACTAGCGGGGCTCTACAATGAGCAGTTCTTC. It encodes CASSLGLAGLYNEQFF.

V is TRBV5-1 and J is TRBJ2-3; 10 positions agree with TRBD2. Per the germline V gene, CDR1 is SGHRS and CDR2 is YFSETQ. The CDR3 runs 15 residues. V trimming: 4 bases; J trimming: 6 bases; junction bases outside the gene matches: 8. DNA of the CDR3: TGCGCCAGCAGCGTGGTAGCGGGGGGAGGGGATACGCAGTATTTT. Its protein product is CASSVVAGGGDTQYF.